These 17 T cell receptor beta chains were all obtained from the same sample, sequenced in a study of human T cells and chemical hapten exposure (dated by TCRdb to about 2021). Libraries came from RACE. Sequencing was performed on a NextSeq 500. TCRdb itself trimmed the public reads at Q25 with fastp, ran MiXCR and retained productive beta chains. Rows merge per CDR3 protein into single entries with the most common DNA and genes. The sample data list over 300,000 distinct CDR3 sequences, and 5.1% of these were observed just once. Clones ranked in the top ten supply just over 2.5% of the sample. According to the study, the label for this sample's time point signals: pre-sensitization, week 0. Read against the paper, the sample's treatment or condition label means: therapeutic diphenylcyclopropenone sensitization with weekly scalp DPC. Sequencing used whole blood, obtained in connection with sensitization to the hapten diphenylcyclopropenone (DPC). The origin of the receptors is a woman between 45 and 60 years old with alopecia areata. Some clones in this sample may be carry-over from other donors' samples.

At least ten counts were recorded for this clonotype. The chain joins TRBV27 to TRBJ2-1; tentative D call: TRBD2 (7 bases). The CDR3 has 15 amino acids. Germline V lookup: CDR1 MNHEY, CDR2 SMNVEV (reference sequence). Trimming took 3 bases from V and 8 from J, leaving 17 bases between them. The CDR3 nucleotides read TGTGCCAGCAGTTTCGGGGAGGGGGGCCGCGATGAGCAGTTCTTC. It is translated as CASSFGEGGRDEQFF.

This clonotype was seen a few times. The gene calls are TRBV2 and TRBJ1-5; no definite D call. This CDR3 contains 14 residues. V lost 7 bases to trimming and J lost 2 bases, with 12 bases between them. CDR1 and CDR2 from the germline V gene are SNHLY and FYNNEI. The CDR3 DNA follows: TGTGCCAGCAACTTTGGGAGTGGCAATCAGCCCCAGCATTTT. This translates into CASNFGSGNQPQHF. Filled out from reference TRBV2 and TRBJ1-5, the complete variable domain reads EPEVTQTPSHQVTQMGQEVILRCVPISNHLYFYWYRQILGQKVEFLVSFYNNEISEKSEIFDDQFSVERPDGSNFTLKIRSTKLEDSAMYFCASNFGSGNQPQHFGDGTRLSIL.

This clonotype was observed a handful of times. The genes are TRBV5-5 and TRBJ1-5; D is uncertain. V lost 0 bases and J lost 9, with 16 bases in between. Germline V CDR1 and CDR2: SGHKS, YYEKEE (reference sequence). This CDR3 has 15 residues. This CDR3 reads CASSLVFEQRGPQHF. CDR3 nucleotide sequence: TGTGCCAGCAGCTTGGTGTTTGAGCAACGCGGGCCCCAGCATTTT.

This clonotype has at least ten counts. The V call is TRBV27, the J call TRBJ2-1, with no clear D. V lost 3 bases and J 6 bases, leaving 6 bases between the germline ends. CDR3 length equals 12 residues. Germline loops: CDR1 MNHEY, CDR2 SMNVEV (reference sequence). CDR3 region: CASSFRSNEQFF. The CDR3 nucleotides are TGTGCCAGCAGTTTCAGGTCCAATGAGCAGTTCTTC.

The chain links TRBV6-1 to TRBJ2-3, with D perhaps TRBD2 (5 bases). CDR1 and CDR2 (germline): MNHNS, SASEGT. The CDR3 spans 16 residues. V was trimmed by 0 bases and J by 1 base, leaving 11 bases between them. CDR3 region: CASSEAEGLGTDTQYF. The DNA for the CDR3 is TGTGCCAGCAGTGAAGCAGAGGGCCTAGGCACAGATACGCAGTATTTT.

Ten or more counts support this clonotype. V is TRBV7-6 and J is TRBJ2-7; D may be TRBD1 or TRBD2 (5 bases each). The CDR3 spans 14 residues. Germline loops: CDR1 SGHVS, CDR2 FNYEAQ. The ends were cut back, 5 bases at V and 2 bases at J, with 13 bases in the middle. CDR3: CASSPGTQTYEQYF. Here the CDR3 DNA reads TGTGCCAGCAGCCCCGGGACGCAGACCTACGAGCAGTACTTC.

The chain has TRBV5-1 and TRBJ2-7; no definite D call. Germline V lookup: CDR1 SGHRS, CDR2 YFSETQ. The CDR3 has 18 residues. V lost 1 base and J 3 bases, leaving 23 bases between the germline ends. CDR3 residues: CASSLRAQTARTDYEQYF. The CDR3, as DNA: TGCGCCAGCAGCTTGAGAGCCCAGACGGCACGGACGGACTACGAGCAGTACTTC.

This clonotype was seen only a few times. The V gene is TRBV2, the J gene TRBJ1-5; tentative D call: TRBD1 (6 bases). Germline values: CDR1 SNHLY, CDR2 FYNNEI. V dropped 6 bases and J dropped 6 bases, with 18 bases sitting between them. The CDR3 contains 15 residues. CDR3 protein: CASRREAGASQPQHF. CDR3 nucleotides: TGTGCCAGCAGGAGGGAAGCGGGGGCGAGTCAGCCCCAGCATTTT.

This clonotype appeared many times. This chain links TRBV2 with TRBJ2-5, with a tentative D call TRBD1 (6 bases). V lost 5 bases and J 3 bases, leaving 10 bases between the germline ends. CDR1 is SNHLY, CDR2 FYNNEI, per germline. This CDR3 region has 13 residues. The CDR3 DNA follows: TGTGCCAGCAGTAAGAACAGGGAAGAGACCCAGTACTTC. The encoded protein is CASSKNREETQYF.

The V call is TRBV18, the J call TRBJ2-5; 7 bases match TRBD1. Germline-derived CDR1 and CDR2 are KGHSH and LQKENI. This CDR3 contains 14 residues. Trimming at V came to 3 bases and at J to 5 bases, leaving 6 bases not matched to a gene. CDR3 DNA sequence: TGTGCCAGCTCACCCGAGACAGGGTGGGAGACCCAGTACTTC. Residues: CASSPETGWETQYF.

This clonotype was seen a handful of times. This sequence joins TRBV2 and TRBJ2-3; TRBD2 matches 9 bases. Germline values: CDR1 SNHLY, CDR2 FYNNEI. The CDR3 consists of 16 residues. J was trimmed by 5 bases and V by 4 bases; bases with no gene match: 10. CDR3 DNA: TGTGCCAGCAGTGGAGGAGCGGGGGGACCACAAGATACGCAGTATTTT. Encoded protein: CASSGGAGGPQDTQYF.

This clonotype was seen more than once but under ten times. The chain has TRBV6-1 and TRBJ2-5, with TRBD1 matching 7 bases. The germline gives CDR1 MNHNS, CDR2 SASEGT. This CDR3 comprises 14 residues. The V gene end was trimmed by 6 bases and the J gene end by 5 bases; junction bases not matched to a gene: 9. The CDR3 nucleotides read TGTGCCAGCAGAACAGGGGCCGTATCGGAGACCCAGTACTTC. Translated: CASRTGAVSETQYF.

The chain recombines TRBV28 with TRBJ1-2, with TRBD1 matching 7 bases. The germline CDR1 and CDR2 sequences are MDHEN and SYDVKM. The V and J ends lost 6 bases and 2 bases, in that order; junction bases with no gene match: 9. CDR3 length equals 15 residues. CDR3 amino acids: CASSLRGQLNYGYTF. In DNA form, the CDR3 reads TGTGCCAGCAGCCTAAGGGGACAGCTAAACTATGGCTACACCTTC.

This clonotype was seen repeatedly, ten times or more. J is TRBJ1-2 and V is TRBV4-1, with D perhaps matching TRBD1 (6 bases). The CDR3 consists of 14 residues. Trimming removed 1 base from V and 4 bases from J, with 10 bases in between. Germline V gives CDR1 MGHRA, CDR2 YSYEKL. This chain's CDR3 is CASSQVSQGYGYTF. For the CDR3, the DNA is TGCGCCAGCAGCCAAGTATCACAGGGCTATGGCTACACCTTC.

This chain uses TRBV6-4 with TRBJ2-1, with 9 bases fitting TRBD2. Unmatched junction bases numbered 8, after V lost 5 bases and J lost 6 bases. Germline V gene data show CDR1 as MRHNA and CDR2 as SNTAGT. The CDR3 contains 15 residues. Here the CDR3 reads CASSKAGGATNEQFF. CDR3 in DNA: TGTGCCAGCAGTAAAGCGGGAGGAGCAACCAATGAGCAGTTCTTC.

This clonotype occurred many times. The chain has TRBV2 and TRBJ2-1, with 9 nucleotides matching TRBD2. Germline CDR1 and CDR2: SNHLY and FYNNEI. J gave up 5 bases and V 7 bases, and 12 bases lay outside the gene matches. The length of the CDR3 is 16 residues. The CDR3 DNA reads as TGTGCCAGCACCGAAGGAAAGCGGGGGGCCAACAATGAGCAGTTCTTC. Amino acid sequence: CASTEGKRGANNEQFF.

This clonotype occurred many times. V is TRBV7-9 and J is TRBJ1-2, with 8 bases identical to TRBD1. The ends lost 3 bases at V and 6 bases at J; junction bases unmatched: 12. Germline assignment: CDR1 SEHNR and CDR2 FQNEAQ (reference sequence). The length of the CDR3 is 16 residues. CDR3 DNA sequence: TGTGCCAGCAGCTTCTTATTGACAGGGGTGGAGAATGGCTACACCTTC. Its translation is CASSFLLTGVENGYTF.